One sample yielded the 10 T cell receptor beta chains listed below, sequenced in a study of T cell responses to AZD1222 COVID-19 vaccine (dated by TCRdb to about 2021). The library was produced with the immunoSEQ multiplex PCR assay. The table was pulled from immuneACCESS by TCRdb, which kept in-frame rearrangements only. Such tables lose some clones; where checked, under half of the loss comes from unresolved V genes, and the rest has no known cause. The sample contains some 130,000 clones, roughly 88% of them found a single time. 1.5% to 2% of the sample goes to the ten largest clones. This specimen's time point label, per the study, means: baseline before first vaccination. The sample in question was peripheral blood, obtained on day 0 of AZD1222 vaccination. Source of these receptors: an adult in good health.

This chain links TRBV28 with TRBJ1-2; 7 bases align to TRBD1. Germline trimming cut 8 bases from V and 4 bases from J; bases unmatched to any gene: 10. This CDR3 region has 14 residues. Germline CDR1 and CDR2: MDHEN and SYDVKM. In DNA form, the CDR3 reads TGTGCCAGCGAGACAGAGGGGGCCGTCTATGGCTACACCTTC. Its translation is CASETEGAVYGYTF.

V gene TRBV7-9 combines with J gene TRBJ1-5; 8 nucleotides agree with TRBD1. The ends lost 5 bases at V and 7 bases at J; junction bases unmatched: 10. CDR1 and CDR2 from the germline V gene are SEHNR and FQNEAQ (reference sequence). This CDR3 is 15 amino acids long. The CDR3 sequence is CASSRTGGGKQPQHF. The CDR3 nucleotides read TGTGCCAGCAGCCGAACAGGGGGAGGGAAGCAGCCCCAGCATTTT.

The chain couples TRBV6-5 to TRBJ2-7, with 9 bases identical to TRBD1. The CDR3 is 15 residues long. The J segment lost 3 bases and the V segment lost 8 bases, leaving 11 bases of the junction unmatched. The V gene's germline CDR1 is MNHEY and CDR2 SVGAGI. The DNA of the CDR3 is TGTGCCAGCCAACCCTCCTGGACAGGGGTCTACGAGCAGTACTTC. This sequence encodes CASQPSWTGVYEQYF.

The chain employs TRBV3-1 (or the pseudogene TRBV3-2) and TRBJ2-4; TRBD1 is a possible D gene (6 bases). The CDR3 is 13 residues long. V lost 5 bases, J lost 4 bases, and 9 bases lay in between. The germline V gene has CDR1 LGHDT and CDR2 YNNKEL (reference sequence). The DNA of the CDR3 is TGTGCCAGCAGCGATACAGGGAAAAACATTCAGTACTTC. Translated, it gives CASSDTGKNIQYF.

This rearrangement joins TRBV5-4 to TRBJ2-5; TRBD2 aligns across 10 bases. The CDR3 runs to 15 residues. Germline-derived CDR1 and CDR2 are SGHNT and YYREEE (reference sequence). V shed 7 bases, J shed 1 base, and the junction held 7 bases outside the gene matches. In DNA, the CDR3 is TGTGCCAGCGAGGCTAGCGGGGGCCCCCAAGAGACCCAGTACTTC. Protein: CASEASGGPQETQYF. The full variable domain, its missing parts supplied by reference TRBV5-4 and TRBJ2-5, is ETGVTQSPTHLIKTRGQQVTLRCSSQSGHNTVSWYQQALGQGPQFIFQYYREEENGRGNFPPRFSGLQFPNYSSELNVNALELDDSALYLCASEASGGPQETQYFGPGTRLLVL.

The rearrangement uses TRBV7-2 and TRBJ2-7, with D perhaps TRBD1 (6 bases). Germline V gives CDR1 SGHTA, CDR2 FQGNSA. V lost 3 bases to trimming and J lost 1 base, with 10 bases between them. This CDR3 spans 14 amino acids. The CDR3 region has the DNA TGTGCCAGCAGCTTCCCAGGGGCATCCTACGAGCAGTACTTC. Amino acids: CASSFPGASYEQYF.

The gene calls are TRBV5-1 and TRBJ2-1, with 10 bases that match TRBD1. Losses at the gene ends were 4 bases for V and 8 bases for J; bases not matched to a gene: 15. Germline lookup yields CDR1 SGHRS and CDR2 YFSETQ. This CDR3 has 17 amino acids. The CDR3 sequence is CASSAGFGGQGRHEQFF. CDR3 bases: TGCGCCAGCAGCGCGGGGTTTGGGGGACAGGGGCGGCATGAGCAGTTCTTC. The entire variable domain, with the rest obtained from reference TRBV5-1 and TRBJ2-1, is as follows: KAGVTQTPRYLIKTRGQQVTLSCSPISGHRSVSWYQQTPGQGLQFLFEYFSETQRNKGNFPGRFSGRQFSNSRSEMNVSTLELGDSALYLCASSAGFGGQGRHEQFFGPGTRLTVL.

The gene calls are TRBV29-1 and TRBJ2-3; D may be TRBD2 (5 bases). The germline V gene encodes CDR1 SQVTM and CDR2 ANQGSEA. V lost 8 bases to trimming and J lost 2 bases, with 14 bases between them. The CDR3 totals 13 residues. CDR3 protein: CSSGSRSTDTQYF. The CDR3 region has the DNA TGCAGCTCGGGGTCCCGCTCCACAGATACGCAGTATTTT.

The gene calls are TRBV24-1 and TRBJ2-5, with TRBD2 matching over 11 bases. CDR3 size: 16 residues. The ends lost 2 bases at V and 2 bases at J; junction bases unmatched: 3. Germline V lookup: CDR1 KGHDR, CDR2 SFDVKD. The CDR3 DNA is TGTGCCACCAGTGATTCGGGACTAGCGGAACAAGAGACCCAGTACTTC. Translating it yields CATSDSGLAEQETQYF.

The CDR3 coding sequence is TGTGCCAGTAGCTACCGGGGACAGCTTAATGAAAAACTGTTTTTT. It encodes CASSYRGQLNEKLFF. The genes are TRBV19 and TRBJ1-4; 7 positions agree with TRBD1. With 6 bases clipped from V and 4 bases from J, the junction kept 8 bases outside the gene matches. CDR3 length: 15 residues. Germline CDR1 and CDR2: LNHDA and SQIVND (reference sequence).